The present T cell receptor (beta chain) was sequenced within a study of CD8 T cells in Susac syndrome. Trimming stripped 3 bases from V and 5 bases from J, with 17 bases between. CDR1 and CDR2 from the germline V gene are SEHNR and FQNEAQ (reference sequence). The CDR3 length is 15 residues. It was with random hexamers that roughly 0.45 to 1 ug RNA was reverse transcribed. From the immunoSEQ multiplex PCR reads, TCRdb called clonotypes with MiXCR, one entry per CDR3 protein. The sample yields tens of thousands of distinct CDR3 sequences, approximately 95% seen once. This clonotype originated in a human donor with Susac syndrome. This rearrangement joins TRBV7-9 to TRBJ2-7, with D unclear. The source material was CD8+ T cells from PBMCs. The CDR3 loop is CASSFEAQSLDEQYF. As DNA, the CDR3 is TGTGCCAGCAGCTTTGAAGCCCAGTCGCTAGACGAGCAGTACTTC. The complete variable domain, with remaining parts taken from reference TRBV7-9 and TRBJ2-7, reads DTGVSQNPRHKITKRGQNVTFRCDPISEHNRLYWYRQTLGQGPEFLTYFQNEAQLEKSRLLSDRFSAERPKGSFSTLEIQRTEQGDSAMYLCASSFEAQSLDEQYFGPGTRLTVT.